This is a list of T cell receptor beta chains from one sample in a study of OX40 agonist ivuxolimab in advanced cancers. Sequencing was performed with immunoSEQ multiplex PCR; in TCRdb, only in-frame clones are kept and a portion is missing. The sample records about 63,000 clones, about nine tenths being singletons. Source: CD4+ or CD8+ T cells sorted from blood, taken in a trial of the OX40 agonist ivuxolimab. The receptors derive from an adult with an advanced solid tumor such as melanoma, head and neck, liver or kidney cancer. Each CDR3 is given with its conserved first and last residue. D genes are given only for firm matches. Some rows have no size entry. The others give once, few or many, or a class for an expanded clone.

j_gene: TRBJ1-2
v_gene: TRBV9
abundance: -
d_gene: TRBD1
CDR3aa: CASSPFGQGDGYTF
CDR3nt: TGTGCCAGCAGCCCCTTTGGACAGGGGGACGGCTACACCTTC

j_gene: TRBJ1-1
v_gene: TRBV4-1
abundance: -
d_gene: -
CDR3aa: CASGQMMNTEAFF
CDR3nt: TGCGCCAGCGGACAGATGATGAACACTGAAGCTTTCTTT

j_gene: TRBJ2-5
v_gene: TRBV5-1
abundance: -
d_gene: -
CDR3aa: CASSSDTPGRETQYF
CDR3nt: TGCGCCAGCAGCTCTGACACTCCGGGCCGAGAGACCCAGTACTTC

j_gene: TRBJ1-1
v_gene: TRBV19
abundance: -
d_gene: TRBD1
CDR3aa: CASGRQGGNTEAFF
CDR3nt: TGTGCCAGTGGAAGACAGGGGGGGAACACTGAAGCTTTCTTT

j_gene: TRBJ2-3
v_gene: TRBV14
abundance: -
d_gene: -
CDR3aa: CASSQERPQGAQYF
CDR3nt: TGTGCCAGCAGCCAAGAAAGGCCCCAAGGGGCGCAGTATTTT

j_gene: TRBJ1-6
v_gene: TRBV7-9
abundance: -
d_gene: TRBD1
CDR3aa: CASSLGGTGGSSPLHF
CDR3nt: TGTGCCAGCAGCTTAGGTGGGACAGGGGGCTCTTCACCCCTCCACTTT

j_gene: TRBJ2-7
v_gene: TRBV28
abundance: -
d_gene: -
CDR3aa: CASSLVDYEQYF
CDR3nt: TGTGCCAGCAGTCTCGTCGACTACGAGCAGTACTTC

j_gene: TRBJ2-1
v_gene: TRBV15
abundance: -
d_gene: -
CDR3aa: CATSRERSNNEQFF
CDR3nt: TGTGCCACCAGCAGAGAACGTTCGAACAATGAGCAGTTCTTC

j_gene: TRBJ2-3
v_gene: TRBV19
abundance: -
d_gene: -
CDR3aa: CASSIDGAGDTQYF
CDR3nt: TGTGCCAGTAGTATCGACGGGGCCGGGGATACGCAGTATTTT

j_gene: TRBJ2-3
v_gene: TRBV11-1
abundance: -
d_gene: -
CDR3aa: CASSGTGWWSTDTQYF
CDR3nt: TGTGCCAGCAGTGGTACAGGGTGGTGGTCGACAGATACGCAGTATTTT

j_gene: TRBJ2-3
v_gene: TRBV29-1
abundance: -
d_gene: TRBD1
CDR3aa: CSVVGRGQDTQYF
CDR3nt: TGCAGCGTTGTTGGCAGGGGGCAAGATACGCAGTATTTT

j_gene: TRBJ2-7
v_gene: TRBV27
abundance: -
d_gene: -
CDR3aa: CASSLSPLRGNEQYF
CDR3nt: TGTGCCAGCAGTTTAAGTCCCCTTCGGGGGAACGAGCAGTACTTC

j_gene: TRBJ2-7
v_gene: TRBV18
abundance: -
d_gene: -
CDR3aa: CASSPPAPHEQYF
CDR3nt: TGTGCCAGCTCACCACCCGCGCCCCACGAGCAGTACTTC

j_gene: TRBJ2-1
v_gene: TRBV20-1
abundance: -
d_gene: -
CDR3aa: CSARIGYEQFF
CDR3nt: TGCAGTGCTAGGATTGGGTATGAGCAGTTCTTC

j_gene: TRBJ2-2
v_gene: TRBV6-5
abundance: -
d_gene: TRBD2
CDR3aa: CASSYSTSGTAGELFF
CDR3nt: TGTGCCAGCAGTTACTCGACTAGCGGGACCGCCGGGGAGCTGTTTTTT

j_gene: TRBJ2-3
v_gene: TRBV13
abundance: -
d_gene: -
CDR3aa: CASSLGTLDVTDTQYF
CDR3nt: TGTGCCAGCAGCTTAGGTACACTAGATGTAACAGATACGCAGTATTTT

j_gene: TRBJ2-4
v_gene: TRBV5-4
abundance: -
d_gene: -
CDR3aa: CASSPFQGAKNIQYF
CDR3nt: TGTGCCAGCAGCCCATTTCAGGGGGCCAAAAACATTCAGTACTTC

j_gene: TRBJ1-3
v_gene: TRBV19
abundance: once
d_gene: TRBD1
CDR3aa: CASSLWTGGSGNTIYF
CDR3nt: TGTGCCAGTAGTCTCTGGACAGGGGGGTCTGGAAACACCATATATTTT

j_gene: TRBJ1-1
v_gene: TRBV9
abundance: few
d_gene: TRBD1
CDR3aa: CASSTRGRDTEAFF
CDR3nt: TGTGCCAGCAGCACGAGGGGGCGCGACACTGAAGCTTTCTTT

j_gene: TRBJ2-5
v_gene: TRBV5-4
abundance: -
d_gene: TRBD2
CDR3aa: CASSLGILAGGDQETQYF
CDR3nt: TGTGCCAGCAGCTTGGGCATACTAGCGGGGGGGGATCAAGAGACCCAGTACTTC

j_gene: TRBJ2-7
v_gene: TRBV5-6
abundance: -
d_gene: TRBD2
CDR3aa: CASSWDWTSGSSYEQYF
CDR3nt: TGTGCCAGCAGCTGGGACTGGACTAGCGGGAGCTCCTACGAGCAGTACTTC

j_gene: TRBJ2-7
v_gene: TRBV27
abundance: -
d_gene: -
CDR3aa: CASSLARASEQYF
CDR3nt: TGTGCCAGCAGTTTAGCACGAGCTAGCGAGCAGTACTTC

j_gene: TRBJ2-7
v_gene: TRBV4-3
abundance: -
d_gene: -
CDR3aa: CASSQDQGSYEQYF
CDR3nt: TGCGCCAGCAGCCAAGATCAGGGTTCCTACGAGCAGTACTTC

j_gene: TRBJ2-1
v_gene: TRBV15
abundance: -
d_gene: -
CDR3aa: CATSRLLHNEQFF
CDR3nt: TGTGCCACCAGCAGACTCCTACACAATGAGCAGTTCTTC

j_gene: TRBJ2-2
v_gene: TRBV4-1
abundance: -
d_gene: TRBD1
CDR3aa: CASSIRQGTNTGELFF
CDR3nt: TGCGCCAGCAGCATCCGACAGGGGACAAACACCGGGGAGCTGTTTTTT

j_gene: TRBJ1-2
v_gene: TRBV29-1
abundance: -
d_gene: -
CDR3aa: CSVLSGYGYTF
CDR3nt: TGCAGCGTTCTGTCAGGATATGGCTACACCTTC

j_gene: TRBJ2-2
v_gene: TRBV7-8
abundance: -
d_gene: TRBD2
CDR3aa: CASSGGLAGLPGTGELFF
CDR3nt: TGTGCCAGCAGCGGGGGACTAGCGGGGCTCCCGGGCACCGGGGAGCTGTTTTTT

j_gene: TRBJ2-1
v_gene: TRBV14
abundance: -
d_gene: -
CDR3aa: CASSQRMPDNEQFF
CDR3nt: TGTGCCAGCAGCCAGAGGATGCCAGACAATGAGCAGTTCTTC

j_gene: TRBJ2-2
v_gene: TRBV29-1
abundance: -
d_gene: -
CDR3aa: CSAELITGELFF
CDR3nt: TGCAGCGCAGAGCTGATCACCGGGGAGCTGTTTTTT

j_gene: TRBJ2-7
v_gene: TRBV27
abundance: -
d_gene: TRBD2
CDR3aa: CASSLTSGETYEQYF
CDR3nt: TGTGCCAGCAGTTTAACTAGCGGGGAGACCTACGAGCAGTACTTC

j_gene: TRBJ2-3
v_gene: TRBV5-1
abundance: -
d_gene: -
CDR3aa: CASSWAESTDTQYF
CDR3nt: TGCGCCAGCAGCTGGGCGGAAAGCACAGATACGCAGTATTTT

j_gene: TRBJ1-2
v_gene: TRBV30
abundance: -
d_gene: TRBD1
CDR3aa: CAWSGTGLGYGYTF
CDR3nt: TGTGCCTGGAGTGGGACAGGTTTGGGCTATGGCTACACCTTC

j_gene: TRBJ2-5
v_gene: TRBV2
abundance: -
d_gene: TRBD1
CDR3aa: CASSGWGTGDGETQYF
CDR3nt: TGTGCCAGCAGTGGTTGGGGGACAGGGGATGGAGAGACCCAGTACTTC

j_gene: TRBJ2-1
v_gene: TRBV11-3
abundance: -
d_gene: TRBD2
CDR3aa: CASSFPRVAGAREQFF
CDR3nt: TGTGCCAGCAGCTTCCCCAGGGTAGCGGGAGCGCGGGAGCAGTTCTTC

j_gene: TRBJ2-7
v_gene: TRBV7-6
abundance: -
d_gene: TRBD1
CDR3aa: CASSWAGTGTSEQYF
CDR3nt: TGTGCCAGCAGCTGGGCCGGGACAGGAACGTCCGAGCAGTACTTC

j_gene: TRBJ1-2
v_gene: TRBV28
abundance: once
d_gene: TRBD1
CDR3aa: CASSSGQGAYGYTF
CDR3nt: TGTGCCAGCAGTTCCGGACAGGGGGCCTATGGCTACACCTTC

j_gene: TRBJ1-1
v_gene: TRBV4-1
abundance: -
d_gene: TRBD1
CDR3aa: CASSLRAQPGGVEAFF
CDR3nt: TGCGCCAGCAGCCTCAGGGCTCAGCCAGGGGGCGTTGAAGCTTTCTTT

j_gene: TRBJ1-3
v_gene: TRBV7-6
abundance: -
d_gene: -
CDR3aa: CATSEGSSGNTIYF
CDR3nt: TGTGCCACGTCAGAGGGAAGCTCTGGAAACACCATATATTTT

j_gene: TRBJ2-1
v_gene: TRBV27
abundance: -
d_gene: -
CDR3aa: CASSLSPSSYNEQFF
CDR3nt: TGTGCCAGCAGTTTATCGCCTAGCTCCTACAATGAGCAGTTCTTC

j_gene: TRBJ1-5
v_gene: TRBV10-3
abundance: -
d_gene: -
CDR3aa: CAISELGQGLNQPQHF
CDR3nt: TGTGCCATCAGTGAGTTGGGCCAGGGGCTCAATCAGCCCCAGCATTTT

j_gene: TRBJ1-4
v_gene: TRBV5-4
abundance: few
d_gene: TRBD1
CDR3aa: CASSSDRGPNEKLFF
CDR3nt: TGTGCCAGCAGCTCGGACAGGGGCCCTAATGAAAAACTGTTTTTT

j_gene: TRBJ2-7
v_gene: TRBV5-6
abundance: -
d_gene: -
CDR3aa: CASSFQRGPYEQYF
CDR3nt: TGTGCCAGCAGCTTTCAACGGGGCCCCTACGAGCAGTACTTC

j_gene: TRBJ1-2
v_gene: TRBV4-1
abundance: -
d_gene: TRBD1
CDR3aa: CASSQIRPTGKNGYTF
CDR3nt: TGCGCCAGCAGCCAAATCCGCCCGACAGGGAAAAATGGCTACACCTTC

j_gene: TRBJ2-5
v_gene: TRBV6-5
abundance: -
d_gene: -
CDR3aa: CASSYTQRQETQYF
CDR3nt: TGTGCCAGCAGTTACACCCAGAGACAAGAGACCCAGTACTTC